This record covers a single T cell receptor (beta chain). Its antigen is unknown. This sample is part of a study of response to subunit inactivated influenza vaccine. Findings and caveats of the study: Each seasonal influenza vaccination recruits few new T cells, the authors suggested.

TCRdb recomputed calls from the RT-PCR reads with MiXCR, one row per CDR3 protein. The data contain about 530,000 distinct CDR3 sequences, 13% of them seen just once; the ten biggest clones take up around 14%. This sequence was found in a man aged 50-60 years who received an inactivated influenza vaccine. The sample here was PBMCs from blood, taken more than 35 days after vaccination.

The CDR3 coding sequence is TGCAGTGCCCTTACCTTAGCGGGCCAAGAGACCCAGTACTTC. Protein product: CSALTLAGQETQYF. This chain joins TRBV20-1 and TRBJ2-5; 7 nucleotides match TRBD2. Germline lookup yields CDR1 DFQATT and CDR2 SNEGSKA (reference sequence). There are 14 residues in the CDR3. The junction had 8 bases not matched to a gene; V was cut back by 6 bases and J by 1 base.